This TCR beta chain came from a study of cytomegalovirus exposure and HLA in healthy donors. Findings and caveats of the study: A later analysis linked a missense DCLRE1C variant to TCR beta V- and J-gene trimming.

The primer mix had 60 Vbeta and 13 Jbeta primers. Sequenced by immunoSEQ multiplex PCR; TCRdb stores in-frame clones only, minus some. The data show tens of thousands of clones, 70% to 80% seen once. The junction had 16 bases not matched to a gene; V was cut back by 0 bases and J by 3 bases. In germline, CDR1 is MGHRA, CDR2 YSYEKL. The CDR3 runs 19 residues. This clone was recorded a few times. Its target is unknown. Other nucleotide sequences in the sample specify the same CDR3. This sequence originates from a man aged 25-40 years in good health and CMV-seronegative. Material for sequencing was PBMCs. The J gene is TRBJ1-1, the V gene TRBV4-1; TRBD1 agrees at 7 bases. CDR3 amino acids: CASSQEKGAGVRKDTEAFF. The DNA of the CDR3 is TGCGCCAGCAGCCAAGAAAAGGGGGCAGGAGTAAGGAAGGACACTGAAGCTTTCTTT.